This TCR beta chain was captured in a study of cytomegalovirus exposure and HLA in healthy donors. General study findings and limits: The tendency of first-cohort TCR clusters to co-occur in the 90 to 150 validation repertoires was the finding of a later analysis.

The CDR3 is 17 residues long. CDR1 and CDR2 from the germline V gene are SGHTS and YDEGEE. With 0 bases removed from V and 1 base from J, the gap between germline ends came to 17 bases. Donors were drawn from the approximately 130-subject validation cohort, separate from the approximately 620-subject first cohort. To note about this clone: The target antigen is unknown.

Generated by immunoSEQ multiplex PCR, the TCRdb table keeps only in-frame clones and is missing some. The repertoire consists of just under 75,000 clones, with 85% to 95% occurring once and the leading ten covering roughly 3.2%. Sequenced material: PBMCs. The chain is built from TRBV5-8 and TRBJ2-7, with D possibly matching TRBD1 (5 bases). The clonotype was recovered from a woman younger than 30 in good health and CMV-seropositive. CDR3 sequence: CASSLGTLSFFSYEQYF. CDR3 bases: TGTGCCAGCAGCTTGGGGACATTAAGTTTCTTTTCCTACGAGCAGTACTTC. Drawing the rest from reference TRBV5-8 and TRBJ2-7, the complete variable domain is EAGVTQSPTHLIKTRGQQATLRCSPISGHTSVYWYQQALGLGLQFLLWYDEGEERNRGNFPPRFSGRQFPNYSSELNVNALELEDSALYLCASSLGTLSFFSYEQYFGPGTRLTVT.